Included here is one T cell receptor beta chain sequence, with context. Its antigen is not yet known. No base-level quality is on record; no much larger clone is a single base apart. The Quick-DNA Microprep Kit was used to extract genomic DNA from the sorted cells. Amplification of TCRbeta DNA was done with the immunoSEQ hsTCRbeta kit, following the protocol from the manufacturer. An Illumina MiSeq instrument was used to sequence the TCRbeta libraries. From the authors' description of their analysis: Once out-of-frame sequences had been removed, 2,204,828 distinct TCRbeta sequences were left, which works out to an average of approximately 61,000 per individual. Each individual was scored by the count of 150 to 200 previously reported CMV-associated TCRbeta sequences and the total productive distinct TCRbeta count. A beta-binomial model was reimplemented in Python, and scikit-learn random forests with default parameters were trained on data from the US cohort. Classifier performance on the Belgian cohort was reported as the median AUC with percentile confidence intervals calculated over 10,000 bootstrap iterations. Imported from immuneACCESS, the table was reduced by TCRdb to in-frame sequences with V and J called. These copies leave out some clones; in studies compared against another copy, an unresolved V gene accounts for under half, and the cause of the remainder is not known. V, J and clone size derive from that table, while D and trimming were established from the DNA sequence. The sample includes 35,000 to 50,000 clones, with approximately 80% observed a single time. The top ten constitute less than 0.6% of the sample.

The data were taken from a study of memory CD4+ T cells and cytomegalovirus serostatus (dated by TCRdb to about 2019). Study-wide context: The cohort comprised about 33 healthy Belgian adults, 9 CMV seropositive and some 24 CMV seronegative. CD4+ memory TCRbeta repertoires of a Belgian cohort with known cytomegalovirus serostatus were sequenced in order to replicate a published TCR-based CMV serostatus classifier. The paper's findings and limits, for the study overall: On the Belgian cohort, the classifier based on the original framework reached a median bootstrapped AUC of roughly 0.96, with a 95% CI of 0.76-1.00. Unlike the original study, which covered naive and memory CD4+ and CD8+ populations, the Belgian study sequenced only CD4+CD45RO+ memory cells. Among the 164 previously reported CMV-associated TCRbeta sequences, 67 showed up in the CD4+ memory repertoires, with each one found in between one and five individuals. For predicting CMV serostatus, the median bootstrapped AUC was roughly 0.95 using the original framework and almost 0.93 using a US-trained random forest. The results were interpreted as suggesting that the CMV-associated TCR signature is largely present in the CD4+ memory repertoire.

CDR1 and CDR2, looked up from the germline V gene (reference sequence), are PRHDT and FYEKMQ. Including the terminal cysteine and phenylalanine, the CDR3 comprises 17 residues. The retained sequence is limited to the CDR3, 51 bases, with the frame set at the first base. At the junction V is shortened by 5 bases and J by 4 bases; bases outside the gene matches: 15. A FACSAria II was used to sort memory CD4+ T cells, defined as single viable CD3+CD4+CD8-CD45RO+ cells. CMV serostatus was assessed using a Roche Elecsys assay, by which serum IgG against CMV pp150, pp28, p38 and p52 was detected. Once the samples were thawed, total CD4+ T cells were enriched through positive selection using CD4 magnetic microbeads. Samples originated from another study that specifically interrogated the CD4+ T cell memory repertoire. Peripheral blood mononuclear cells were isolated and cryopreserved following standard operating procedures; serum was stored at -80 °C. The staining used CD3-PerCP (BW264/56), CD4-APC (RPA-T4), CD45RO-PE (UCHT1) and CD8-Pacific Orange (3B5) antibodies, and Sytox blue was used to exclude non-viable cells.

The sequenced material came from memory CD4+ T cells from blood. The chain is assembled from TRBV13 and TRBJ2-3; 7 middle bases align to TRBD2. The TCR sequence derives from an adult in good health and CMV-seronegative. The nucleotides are TGTGCCAGCAGCGCAACTCGGGGGGTAGGGTTTTCAGATACGCAGTATTTT. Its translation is CASSATRGVGFSDTQYF. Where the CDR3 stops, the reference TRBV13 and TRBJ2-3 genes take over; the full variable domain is AAGVIQSPRHLIKEKRETATLKCYPIPRHDTVYWYQQGPGQDPQFLISFYEKMQSDKGSIPDRFSAQQFSDYHSELNMSSLELGDSALYFCASSATRGVGFSDTQYFGPGTRLTVL.